This record covers a single TCR beta chain. This record comes from a study of blood T cell repertoires in COVID-19. For the study at large: T cells, B-cell-depleted T cells, or PBMCs provided the cDNA or gDNA that served as material.

The germline V gene encodes CDR1 SGDLS and CDR2 YYNGEE. The V gene end was trimmed by 0 bases and the J gene end by 5 bases; junction bases not matched to a gene: 12. The CDR3 contains 18 residues. In the original processing: Amplified reference gene primers provided the basis for estimating nucleated cell counts. Using immunoSEQ multiplex PCR, the repertoire was profiled, and TCRdb retains in-frame clones only, with some absent. That table furnishes V, J and clone size, whereas the DNA furnished D and trimming. The sample yields approximately 200,000 clones, around nine tenths seen once. This TCR was recovered from a man between 60 and 75 years old who had recovered from COVID-19. This chain joins TRBV9 and TRBJ2-3; 10 bases map to TRBD2. Sequencing was done on a sample of peripheral blood. In DNA form, the CDR3 reads TGTGCCAGCAGCGTAGCTACAGGGAGCGGGGGGGCCGTAGATACGCAGTATTTT. It codes for CASSVATGSGGAVDTQYF.